Below, one T cell receptor (beta chain) is given with its context. The antigen remains undetermined. Generated by immunoSEQ multiplex PCR, the TCRdb table keeps only in-frame clones and is missing some. Altogether about 96,000 clones are present, more than 75% being singletons, with the ten largest covering less than 3.5%. The data derive from a study of T cell responses to AZD1222 COVID-19 vaccine. Study-wide context: Doses given second, at about 4 or about 12 weeks, were pooled.

Study results and caveats: The donor cohort was predominantly white British with a female majority, and clonal diversity may have been underestimated. Spike-specific TCRs gained breadth and depth after people received two AZD1222 doses.

The receptor was isolated from an adult in good health. Source: peripheral blood, taken on day 0 of AZD1222 vaccination.

CDR3 coding DNA: TGTGCCAGCACGGAGGACTACTCCTACAATGAGCAGTTCTTC. Its translation is CASTEDYSYNEQFF. The chain is built from TRBV6-6 and TRBJ2-1; D is perhaps TRBD2 (6 bases). The CDR3 consists of 14 residues. Germline V gene sequence: CDR1 MNHNY, CDR2 SVGAGI (reference sequence). V was trimmed by 7 bases and J by 0 bases, leaving 10 bases between them.